These 28 T cell receptor beta chains were sequenced from one sample in a study of radiation and T cells in renal cell carcinoma. Method: immunoSEQ multiplex PCR; TCRdb's copy keeps in-frame clones and lacks some. The data show about 60,000 clones, with roughly 79% seen just once and roughly 7% held by the top ten. Time point in this sample: blood 2 weeks post-SBRT. Noted treatment: 15 Gy SBRT to primary tumor, nephrectomy 4 weeks later. This specimen consisted of blood, obtained from a patient whose treatment included radiotherapy and nephrectomy. The source of these receptors is a man aged 55 to 70 with renal cell carcinoma.

The genes are TRBV28 and TRBJ1-1, with a tentative D call TRBD1 (5 bases). Germline-derived CDR1 and CDR2 are MDHEN and SYDVKM. CDR3 length: 16 residues. Trimming removed 6 bases at V and 2 bases at J, with 19 bases between. DNA of the CDR3: TGTGCCAGCAGCCCCCTGGGGACTAGGGGAAACACTGAAGCTTTCTTT. Amino acid sequence: CASSPLGTRGNTEAFF.

J is TRBJ1-2 and V is TRBV18; 12 positions match TRBD1. Germline-derived CDR1 and CDR2 are KGHSH and LQKENI. Trimming took 3 bases from V and 8 from J; bases not matched to a gene: 7. The CDR3 covers 15 residues. CDR3 sequence reads: CASSPQGTGGDGYTF. In DNA form, the CDR3 reads TGTGCCAGCTCACCCCAAGGGACAGGGGGCGACGGCTACACCTTC.

The chain uses TRBV13 and TRBJ2-7, with TRBD1 identical over 10 bases. This CDR3 has 15 amino acids. Germline V gene sequence: CDR1 PRHDT, CDR2 FYEKMQ (reference sequence). Trimming cost V 3 bases and J 2 bases; bases outside gene matches: 4. CDR3 in amino acids: CASSFDGTGAYEQYF. The CDR3 DNA reads as TGTGCCAGCAGCTTTGACGGGACAGGGGCCTACGAGCAGTACTTC. The entire variable domain, with the rest obtained from reference TRBV13 and TRBJ2-7, is as follows: AAGVIQSPRHLIKEKRETATLKCYPIPRHDTVYWYQQGPGQDPQFLISFYEKMQSDKGSIPDRFSAQQFSDYHSELNMSSLELGDSALYFCASSFDGTGAYEQYFGPGTRLTVT.

A few counts support this clone. The chain carries TRBV25-1 and TRBJ1-3; D is perhaps TRBD1 (5 bases). This CDR3 has 16 amino acids. Between the trimmed V and J ends, which lost 8 bases and 5 bases, there was a span of 22 bases. Germline-derived CDR1 and CDR2 are MGHDK and SYGVNS. The CDR3 DNA is TGTGCCAGCGGACATGCTTCTGAGATGGGCCGAAACACCATATATTTT. Encoded protein: CASGHASEMGRNTIYF.

The genes are TRBV7-9 and TRBJ2-7, with TRBD1 identical over 8 bases. Germline V gene data show CDR1 as SEHNR and CDR2 as FQNEAQ (reference sequence). With V trimmed by 0 bases and J by 3 bases, 13 bases remained unmatched. The CDR3 spans 18 residues. CDR3 sequence: CASSLANLPDRVGYEQYV. Written as DNA, the CDR3 is TGTGCCAGCAGCTTAGCTAATCTCCCGGACAGGGTCGGCTACGAGCAGTACGTC.

J is TRBJ1-2 and V is TRBV21-1. TRBV21-1 is shown as a pseudogene. This CDR3 is 13 amino acids long. This CDR3 is CATSGSSNYGYTF. The CDR3 DNA sequence: TGTGCCACCTCCGGGAGCAGCAACTATGGCTACACCTTC.

The rearrangement uses TRBV11-3 and TRBJ1-5, with D uncertain. This CDR3 is built from 13 residues. Looked up from germline, CDR1 is SGHNT and CDR2 is YENEEA. V lost 0 bases, J lost 4 bases, and 4 bases lay in between. CDR3 region: CASSLDANQPQHF. CDR3 in DNA: TGTGCCAGCAGCTTAGACGCTAATCAGCCCCAGCATTTT.

The chain uses TRBV7-9 and TRBJ2-5; 7 bases fit TRBD2. This CDR3 has 13 residues. The ends lost 2 bases at V and 5 bases at J; junction bases unmatched: 2. Germline-derived CDR1 and CDR2 are SEHNR and FQNEAQ (reference sequence). This chain's CDR3 is CASSLMGGETQYF. The CDR3 DNA reads as TGTGCCAGCAGCTTAATGGGGGGGGAGACCCAGTACTTC.

V usage is TRBV19 and J usage is TRBJ2-1; 8 bases match TRBD2. There are 14 residues in the CDR3. Germline trimming cut 5 bases from V and 8 bases from J; bases unmatched to any gene: 8. CDR1 is LNHDA and CDR2 is SQIVND in the germline V gene (reference sequence). In DNA form, the CDR3 reads TGTGCCAGTAGTGTCCGGGAGGGAGGTGATGAGCAGTTCTTC. Its protein product is CASSVREGGDEQFF.

The V call is TRBV11-2, the J call TRBJ2-7, with D unresolved. Germline V lookup: CDR1 SGHAT, CDR2 FQNNGV. Trimming took off 1 base at V and 3 bases at J, with 10 bases between the two ends. There are 14 residues in the CDR3. The CDR3 reads CASSLGLEFYEQYV. The CDR3, as DNA: TGTGCCAGCAGCTTAGGGTTGGAGTTCTACGAGCAGTACGTC.

This clone was counted a few times. V gene TRBV6-6 combines with J gene TRBJ2-7, with a weak D call TRBD2 (5 bases). Germline lookup yields CDR1 MNHNY and CDR2 SVGAGI (reference sequence). Trimming left V 2 bases short and J 5 bases short, with 10 bases between. The CDR3 sequence is 13 residues long. The CDR3 is CASSYQGLDEQYF. CDR3 in DNA: TGTGCCAGCAGTTACCAAGGACTGGACGAGCAGTACTTC.

The rearrangement uses TRBV10-1 and TRBJ2-1; TRBD1 or TRBD2 may be the D gene (5 bases each). CDR3 size: 14 residues. CDR1 WNHNN and CDR2 SYGVQD come from the germline V gene (reference sequence). V gave up 4 bases and J gave up 9 bases, with 16 bases separating them. The CDR3 loop reads CASSVGRGDGEQFF. For the CDR3, the DNA is TGCGCCAGCAGTGTGGGGAGAGGGGACGGTGAGCAGTTCTTC.

This clone has more than one count but fewer than ten. V and J are TRBV11-3 and TRBJ2-7; 7 bases are a match to TRBD1. The CDR3 consists of 14 residues. Germline CDR1 and CDR2: SGHNT and YENEEA. With 5 bases clipped from V and 7 bases from J, the junction kept 11 bases outside the gene matches. The CDR3 here is CASSDPTGKGEQYF. The CDR3 region has the DNA TGTGCCAGCAGCGACCCGACAGGGAAGGGTGAGCAGTACTTC.

This clone ranks as medium-sized. The chain joins TRBV6-6 to TRBJ2-7, with 8 nucleotides matching TRBD1. After removal of 2 bases from V and 4 bases from J, the junction contained 10 bases not matched to a gene. CDR3 length: 16 residues. Germline CDR1 is MNHNY and CDR2 is SVGAGI (reference sequence). The CDR3: CASSYGGGQGKYEQYF. In DNA form, the CDR3 reads TGTGCCAGCAGTTACGGGGGAGGACAGGGAAAGTACGAGCAGTACTTC.

This chain links TRBV2 with TRBJ2-3; D ambiguous. V was trimmed by 1 base and J by 7 bases, leaving 9 bases between them. CDR1 and CDR2 (germline): SNHLY, FYNNEI. The CDR3 has 13 residues. The CDR3 region is CASSEGMKYTQYF. In DNA form, the CDR3 reads TGTGCCAGCAGTGAAGGAATGAAGTATACGCAGTATTTT.

CDR3 amino acids: CASSLEGDTQYF. CDR3 coding DNA: TGCGCCAGCAGCTTGGAGGGAGATACGCAGTATTTT. J is TRBJ2-3 and V is TRBV5-1; D remains unclear. V was clipped by 0 bases and J by 5 bases, with 4 bases between them. The CDR3 has 12 residues. In germline, CDR1 is SGHRS, CDR2 YFSETQ.

For the CDR3, the DNA is TGTGCCAGCAGAGCCTGGGGTAGCACAGATACGCAGTATTTT. It translates to CASRAWGSTDTQYF. The rearrangement uses TRBV27 and TRBJ2-3; no clear D gene. There are 14 residues in the CDR3. Germline-derived CDR1 and CDR2 are MNHEY and SMNVEV (reference sequence). Trimming removed 6 bases at V and 0 bases at J, with 10 bases between.

The chain links TRBV11-2 to TRBJ2-1; TRBD2 might be the D (6 bases). Trimming took off 3 bases at V and 10 bases at J, with 10 bases between the two ends. In germline, CDR1 is SGHAT, CDR2 FQNNGV. This CDR3 contains 12 residues. CDR3 nucleotides: TGTGCCAGCAGCTTTTGGGGGGTCGAGCAGTTCTTC. It is translated as CASSFWGVEQFF.

The gene calls are TRBV7-6 and TRBJ1-6; 7 bases are a match to TRBD1. CDR3 length: 13 amino acids. Germline loops: CDR1 SGHVS, CDR2 FNYEAQ. J lost 11 bases, V lost 4 bases, and 5 bases had no gene match. The CDR3 DNA reads as TGTGCCAGCAGCTCCGACAGGGCAGCACCCCTCCACTTT. This encodes CASSSDRAAPLHF. The complete variable domain, with remaining parts taken from reference TRBV7-6 and TRBJ1-6, reads GAGVSQSPRYKVTKRGQDVALRCDPISGHVSLYWYRQALGQGPEFLTYFNYEAQQDKSGLPNDRFSAERPEGSISTLTIQRTEQRDSAMYRCASSSDRAAPLHFGNGTRLTVT.

This chain connects TRBV10-1 to TRBJ1-1; 11 bases line up with TRBD1. The germline gives CDR1 WNHNN, CDR2 SYGVQD (reference sequence). Trimming removed 3 bases from V and 3 bases from J; junction bases left unmatched: 3. The CDR3 extends over 15 amino acids. The CDR3 region is CASSDRTGGHTEAFF. The CDR3 bases are TGCGCCAGCAGTGACCGGACAGGGGGCCACACTGAAGCTTTCTTT.

The rearrangement joins TRBV11-2 to TRBJ1-6; D gene unclear. Trimming took 5 bases from V and 0 from J, leaving 11 bases between them. The CDR3 totals 16 residues. The germline V gene has CDR1 SGHAT and CDR2 FQNNGV. The CDR3 reads CASSRDWGSYNSPLHF. DNA for the CDR3: TGTGCCAGCAGCCGAGACTGGGGCTCCTATAATTCACCCCTCCACTTT.

This sequence joins TRBV29-1 and TRBJ2-3; D ambiguous. The CDR3 consists of 14 residues. V was clipped by 4 bases and J by 1 base, with 12 bases between them. Per germline, CDR1 SQVTM and CDR2 ANQGSEA. DNA for the CDR3: TGCAGCGTTGTTCCAGCGTACGGCACAGATACGCAGTATTTT. Its translation: CSVVPAYGTDTQYF.

The chain uses TRBV2 and TRBJ1-2; D gene ambiguous. This CDR3 contains 14 residues. CDR1 SNHLY and CDR2 FYNNEI come from the germline V gene. The V and J ends lost 0 bases and 2 bases respectively, with 7 bases between them. DNA for the CDR3: TGTGCCAGCAGTGAAGCTCTGGGGAACTATGGCTACACCTTC. It codes for CASSEALGNYGYTF. Looking up the rest from reference TRBV2 and TRBJ1-2 gives the full variable domain: EPEVTQTPSHQVTQMGQEVILRCVPISNHLYFYWYRQILGQKVEFLVSFYNNEISEKSEIFDDQFSVERPDGSNFTLKIRSTKLEDSAMYFCASSEALGNYGYTFGSGTRLTVV.

This clone was seen more than once but under ten times. J is TRBJ1-1 and V is TRBV2; D is unresolved. V lost 4 bases and J lost 3, with 9 bases in between. Germline CDR1 and CDR2: SNHLY and FYNNEI. The CDR3 runs 13 residues. The CDR3 region is CASSVAPYTEAFF. DNA for the CDR3: TGTGCCAGCAGTGTTGCGCCATACACTGAAGCTTTCTTT.

This clone was observed a single time. This chain connects TRBV27 to TRBJ1-2; D unclear. Trimming took off 3 bases at V and 1 base at J, with 15 bases between the two ends. CDR3 length equals 16 residues. Per the germline V gene, CDR1 is MNHEY and CDR2 is SMNVEV (reference sequence). The DNA of the CDR3 is TGTGCCAGCAGTTTGCGGCATCAGCCTGTTAACTATGGCTACACCTTC. Its translation: CASSLRHQPVNYGYTF.

The rearrangement joins TRBV10-3 to TRBJ1-1; D gene uncertain. Trimming took 3 bases from V and 6 from J, leaving 11 bases between them. Germline CDR1 ENHRY, CDR2 SYGVKD. The CDR3 is 13 residues long. The CDR3 sequence is CAISDGERAEAFF. CDR3 sequence (DNA): TGTGCCATCAGTGATGGGGAACGTGCTGAAGCTTTCTTT.

The chain joins TRBV10-1 to TRBJ1-3; D is undetermined. Trimming removed 7 bases at V and 0 bases at J, with 7 bases between. Germline assignment: CDR1 WNHNN and CDR2 SYGVQD (reference sequence). The CDR3 covers 13 residues. The CDR3 DNA reads TGCGCCAGCAAAGGTTCCTCTGGAAACACCATATATTTT. It is translated as CASKGSSGNTIYF.

A few counts support this clone. The gene calls are TRBV5-1 and TRBJ1-2, with TRBD1 as a possible D gene (6 bases). CDR1 SGHRS and CDR2 YFSETQ come from the germline V gene. V gave up 0 bases and J gave up 8 bases, with 8 bases separating them. The CDR3 length is 12 residues. CDR3: CASSLDREGYTF. CDR3 bases: TGCGCCAGCAGCTTGGACAGGGAAGGCTACACCTTC. Based on the CDR3 plus reference TRBV5-1 and TRBJ1-2, the full variable domain is KAGVTQTPRYLIKTRGQQVTLSCSPISGHRSVSWYQQTPGQGLQFLFEYFSETQRNKGNFPGRFSGRQFSNSRSEMNVSTLELGDSALYLCASSLDREGYTFGSGTRLTVV.